A single sample gave rise to the 21 T cell receptor beta chains below, sequenced in a study of blood T cell repertoires in COVID-19. Repertoires were generated with immunoSEQ multiplex PCR, while TCRdb's copy carries only in-frame clones and drops some. The sample contains fewer than 150,000 clones, 80% to 90% of which appear only once. The sequenced sample consisted of peripheral blood. Receptors originate from a woman aged 45-65 years with active or convalescent COVID-19.

The chain recombines TRBV18 with TRBJ2-5, with D maybe TRBD1 (6 bases). V was trimmed by 2 bases and J by 5 bases, leaving 15 bases between them. The CDR3 length is 15 residues. Germline CDR1 is KGHSH and CDR2 is LQKENI. The CDR3 here is CASSPSAGARETQYF. The CDR3 DNA is TGTGCCAGCTCACCAAGTGCAGGGGCACGGGAGACCCAGTACTTC.

This clone came up a few times. The chain links TRBV6-5 to TRBJ2-7; TRBD1 matches 9 bases. Unmatched junction bases numbered 8, after V lost 10 bases and J lost 4 bases. From germline, CDR1 is MNHEY and CDR2 SVGAGI. This CDR3 is 13 amino acids long. CDR3 sequence reads: CATAGQGGYEQYF. For the CDR3, the DNA is TGTGCCACCGCGGGACAGGGAGGGTACGAGCAGTACTTC.

The V and J genes are TRBV5-1 and TRBJ2-2, with 7 positions matching TRBD1. The CDR3 sequence is 14 residues long. The J segment lost 5 bases and the V segment lost 4 bases, leaving 5 bases of the junction unmatched. Germline CDR1 SGHRS, CDR2 YFSETQ. The CDR3 nucleotides read TGCGCCAGCAGCCAGGGACAGCCTACCGGGGAGCTGTTTTTT. It codes for CASSQGQPTGELFF.

The count of this clone is one. CDR3 DNA: TGTGCCAGCAGCTTAGAGGGCAGGGGGCCTGGCGAGCAGTACTTC. Translation gives CASSLEGRGPGEQYF. V and J are TRBV7-9 and TRBJ2-7; TRBD1 matches 8 bases. Looked up from germline, CDR1 is SEHNR and CDR2 is FQNEAQ (reference sequence). The CDR3 is made up of 15 amino acids. V gave up 1 base and J gave up 6 bases; unmatched junction bases: 8.

The chain recombines TRBV2 with TRBJ2-5; 7 positions agree with TRBD1. With 0 bases clipped from V and 1 base from J, the junction kept 8 bases outside the gene matches. The CDR3 consists of 17 residues. The germline V gene has CDR1 SNHLY and CDR2 FYNNEI. CDR3 residues: CASSEARARGFQETQYF. The CDR3 DNA reads TGTGCCAGCAGTGAAGCGCGGGCCAGGGGGTTCCAAGAGACCCAGTACTTC.

The chain is built from TRBV7-2 and TRBJ2-3; D gene ambiguous. Germline-derived CDR1 and CDR2 are SGHTA and FQGNSA. The germline V and J ends were trimmed by 7 bases and 0 bases, with 2 bases remaining between them. This CDR3 has 11 amino acids. CDR3 loop: CASTSTDTQYF. The CDR3 bases are TGTGCCAGCACGAGCACAGATACGCAGTATTTT.

The rearrangement joins TRBV28 to TRBJ2-7, with D tentatively TRBD1 (5 bases). Germline CDR1 MDHEN, CDR2 SYDVKM. Trimming cost V 5 bases and J 3 bases, with 14 bases left between them. The CDR3 is 14 amino acids. CDR3 sequence reads: CASSPPGIYYEQYF. CDR3 nucleotide sequence: TGTGCCAGCAGTCCCCCAGGGATATACTACGAGCAGTACTTC.

The rearrangement uses TRBV10-2 and TRBJ1-1; 8 bases fit TRBD1. Germline assignment: CDR1 WSHSY and CDR2 SAAADI. J was trimmed by 5 bases and V by 7 bases; bases with no gene match: 3. The CDR3 has 12 residues. The CDR3 nucleotides are TGCGCCAGCATCACAGGGGGTACTGAAGCTTTCTTT. Translation gives CASITGGTEAFF.

V usage is TRBV18 and J usage is TRBJ2-2; 8 bases fit TRBD2. Germline CDR1 KGHSH, CDR2 LQKENI. This CDR3 is built from 15 residues. J lost 1 base, V lost 3 bases, and 1 base had no gene match. The CDR3 sequence is CASSPGLGNTGELFF. CDR3 in DNA: TGTGCCAGCTCACCGGGACTAGGGAACACCGGGGAGCTGTTTTTT.

The CDR3 here is CATGRQVSNEQFF. The DNA for the CDR3 is TGTGCCACCGGACGACAGGTATCGAATGAGCAGTTCTTC. This rearrangement joins TRBV24-1 to TRBJ2-1; TRBD1 is a possible D gene (6 bases). Per germline, CDR1 KGHDR and CDR2 SFDVKD. The germline V and J ends were trimmed by 9 bases and 7 bases, with 15 bases remaining between them. The CDR3 contains 13 residues.

V is TRBV13 and J is TRBJ2-5, with D unclear. Trimming cost V 5 bases and J 5 bases, with 15 bases left between them. The CDR3 has 14 amino acids. Germline CDR1 and CDR2: PRHDT and FYEKMQ (reference sequence). CDR3 in amino acids: CASSPRLLEETQYF. The CDR3 nucleotides read TGTGCCAGCAGCCCCCGACTGCTAGAGGAGACCCAGTACTTC.

This clone was seen a handful of times. This chain joins TRBV3-1 (or the pseudogene TRBV3-2) and TRBJ1-6, with 7 bases that match TRBD1. The CDR3 sequence is 15 residues long. V lost 4 bases and J lost 4; bases outside the gene matches: 4. Germline V lookup: CDR1 LGHDT, CDR2 YNNKEL (reference sequence). The DNA for the CDR3 is TGTGCCAGCAGCCCGAACAGGGGATATAATTCACCCCTCCACTTT. This codes for CASSPNRGYNSPLHF.

This clone has just one count. The V gene is TRBV28, the J gene TRBJ2-1; TRBD2 matches 12 bases. V trimming: 1 base; J trimming: 4 bases; junction bases outside the gene matches: 2. Germline lookup yields CDR1 MDHEN and CDR2 SYDVKM. The CDR3 consists of 16 residues. As DNA, the CDR3 is TGTGCCAGCAGTTTATTTGGACTAGCGGGGTACAATGAGCAGTTCTTC. Amino acids: CASSLFGLAGYNEQFF.

This chain links TRBV11-2 with TRBJ2-3, with 9 bases identical to TRBD2. CDR1 is SGHAT and CDR2 is FQNNGV in the germline V gene. The CDR3 has 15 amino acids. V lost 5 bases to trimming and J lost 5 bases; unmatched junction nucleotides: 8. CDR3: CASSGPGLAKDTQYF. The CDR3 nucleotides read TGTGCCAGCAGCGGTCCGGGACTAGCTAAAGATACGCAGTATTTT.

J is TRBJ2-7 and V is TRBV5-4; TRBD2 might be the D (6 bases). The CDR3 is 17 amino acids. Between the trimmed V and J ends, which lost 0 bases and 4 bases, there was a span of 20 bases. Germline values: CDR1 SGHNT, CDR2 YYREEE (reference sequence). In DNA, the CDR3 is TGTGCCAGCAGCTTGGGGAATGGGGTTAGCGGTCATTACGAGCAGTACTTC. Encoded protein: CASSLGNGVSGHYEQYF.

The rearrangement uses TRBV5-1 and TRBJ2-3, with TRBD2 identical over 9 bases. The CDR3 covers 17 residues. The germline gives CDR1 SGHRS, CDR2 YFSETQ. Unmatched junction bases numbered 14, after V lost 5 bases and J lost 4 bases. CDR3 bases: TGCGCCAGCAGTTCCTTCGGGGTAGCGGGAGAGGCAGATACGCAGTATTTT. This codes for CASSSFGVAGEADTQYF.

The chain is built from TRBV7-4 and TRBJ2-7; possibly TRBD1 for D (6 bases). Between the trimmed V and J ends, which lost 5 bases and 2 bases, there was a span of 7 bases. Germline CDR1 SGHVT, CDR2 SQSDAQ. The CDR3 has 12 residues. The CDR3 DNA is TGTGCCAGCAGCCGACAGGCCTACGAGCAGTACTTC. Protein product: CASSRQAYEQYF.

The chain recombines TRBV12-5 with TRBJ2-1, with 8 bases matching TRBD1. Germline V gene data show CDR1 as LGHNT and CDR2 as FRNRAP. The CDR3 consists of 12 residues. V was pared by 0 bases and J by 15 bases, with 4 bases of the junction left unmatched. Written as DNA, the CDR3 is TGTGCTAGTGGTTTGGTCCGGGACAGGATGTTCTTC. The encoded protein is CASGLVRDRMFF.

The chain carries TRBV27 and TRBJ1-4; no clear D. The germline V and J ends were trimmed by 5 bases and 3 bases, with 7 bases remaining between them. This CDR3 has 13 residues. Germline V gives CDR1 MNHEY, CDR2 SMNVEV (reference sequence). CDR3 protein: CASSQQPNEKLFF. The CDR3 DNA is TGTGCCAGCAGTCAACAGCCTAATGAAAAACTGTTTTTT.

The chain uses TRBV5-1 and TRBJ2-1; 9 nucleotides align to TRBD2. Germline CDR1 reads SGHRS; CDR2 reads YFSETQ. The V segment lost 7 bases and the J segment 5 bases; nucleotides outside the gene matches: 10. The length of the CDR3 is 15 residues. DNA of the CDR3: TGCGCCAGCGCCGGCCGGACTAGCGAGAACAATGAGCAGTTCTTC. Its translation: CASAGRTSENNEQFF.

CDR3 residues: CASSLSGLASDTQYF. The CDR3 region has the DNA TGTGCCAGCAGCCTATCCGGACTAGCGTCAGATACGCAGTATTTT. The rearrangement uses TRBV7-6 and TRBJ2-3, with 9 bases lining up with TRBD2. Germline trimming cut 5 bases from V and 4 bases from J; bases unmatched to any gene: 7. CDR3 size: 15 residues. Germline assignment: CDR1 SGHVS and CDR2 FNYEAQ.